What follows are 28 T cell receptor beta chains derived from one specimen sequenced in a study of blood T cell repertoires in COVID-19. Sequencing used immunoSEQ multiplex PCR; TCRdb keeps in-frame clones, though not all of them. The sample yields 35,000 to 45,000 clones, around 80% seen once. What was sequenced was peripheral blood. The receptor set was obtained from a human donor in a cohort sampled during active COVID-19.

The chain couples TRBV2 to TRBJ2-1; TRBD2 matches at 9 bases. The V gene's germline CDR1 is SNHLY and CDR2 FYNNEI. The length of the CDR3 is 19 residues. V dropped 4 bases and J dropped 4; count of bases not matched to a gene: 17. CDR3 nucleotides: TGTGCCAGCAGTGGGAAAGGACGTAGCGGGAGCCTTACGTACAATGAGCAGTTCTTC. Protein product: CASSGKGRSGSLTYNEQFF.

The rearrangement joins TRBV18 to TRBJ2-5; D is undetermined. This CDR3 has 15 amino acids. V lost 3 bases and J 5 bases, leaving 16 bases between the germline ends. Germline CDR1 is KGHSH and CDR2 is LQKENI. The CDR3: CASSPERRSEETQYF. DNA of the CDR3: TGTGCCAGCTCACCCGAGCGCCGGAGTGAGGAGACCCAGTACTTC.

The genes are TRBV5-6 and TRBJ2-6, with 10 bases aligning to TRBD2. Germline CDR1 is SGHDT and CDR2 is YYEEEE. The CDR3 has 19 amino acids. V trimming: 2 bases; J trimming: 0 bases; junction bases outside the gene matches: 8. CDR3 coding DNA: TGTGCCAGCAGCTTTATAATGACTAGCGGGTCCTCTGGGGCCAACGTCCTGACTTTC. It translates to CASSFIMTSGSSGANVLTF.

This chain links TRBV7-8 with TRBJ2-2; D is possibly TRBD2 (6 bases). The V gene lost 6 bases and the J gene lost 2 bases, with 13 bases spanning the gap. The CDR3 has 15 residues. Germline V gene sequence: CDR1 SGHVS, CDR2 FQNEAQ. The CDR3 sequence: CASSFGGTNTGELFF. CDR3 nucleotides: TGTGCCAGCAGTTTCGGAGGGACCAACACCGGGGAGCTGTTTTTT.

This chain connects TRBV7-2 to TRBJ1-4; 7 bases map to TRBD1. CDR1 and CDR2 (germline): SGHTA, FQGNSA. V lost 5 bases and J lost 6; bases outside the gene matches: 9. The CDR3 consists of 15 residues. CDR3 in amino acids: CASSQVAGGDEKLFF. The CDR3 DNA follows: TGTGCCAGCAGCCAGGTGGCAGGGGGAGATGAAAAACTGTTTTTT.

The chain combines TRBV11-2 with TRBJ2-7; 9 nucleotides agree with TRBD1. The CDR3 spans 16 residues. The germline CDR1 and CDR2 sequences are SGHAT and FQNNGV. V dropped 5 bases and J dropped 4; count of bases not matched to a gene: 12. The CDR3 nucleotides read TGTGCCAGCAGCCAGGGGGGACAGGGAGACGTTTACGAGCAGTACTTC. Protein product: CASSQGGQGDVYEQYF. The full variable domain, rest sourced from reference TRBV11-2 and TRBJ2-7, is EAGVAQSPRYKIIEKRQSVAFWCNPISGHATLYWYQQILGQGPKLLIQFQNNGVVDDSQLPKDRFSAERLKGVDSTLKIQPAKLEDSAVYLCASSQGGQGDVYEQYFGPGTRLTVT.

The chain joins TRBV28 to TRBJ1-1; tentatively, D is TRBD1 (6 bases). From germline, CDR1 is MDHEN and CDR2 SYDVKM. The CDR3 length is 14 residues. Between the trimmed V and J ends, which lost 4 bases and 1 base, there was a span of 10 bases. CDR3 nucleotide sequence: TGTGCCAGCAGTTCTCCGACAGGGAACACTGAAGCTTTCTTT. This sequence encodes CASSSPTGNTEAFF.

This chain uses TRBV9 with TRBJ2-5, with D maybe TRBD2 (6 bases). Per the germline V gene, CDR1 is SGDLS and CDR2 is YYNGEE. The CDR3 is made up of 15 amino acids. The V end lost 0 bases, the J end lost 3 bases, and 12 bases lay between the germline ends. The DNA for the CDR3 is TGTGCCAGCAGCGTAGTGCGGGGCGGGGAAGAGACCCAGTACTTC. It codes for CASSVVRGGEETQYF. Full variable domain (remainder filled in from reference TRBV9 and TRBJ2-5): DSGVTQTPKHLITATGQRVTLRCSPRSGDLSVYWYQQSLDQGLQFLIQYYNGEERAKGNILERFSAQQFPDLHSELNLSSLELGDSALYFCASSVVRGGEETQYFGPGTRLLVL.

The rearrangement joins TRBV28 to TRBJ2-7; D perhaps matches TRBD1 (5 bases). The length of the CDR3 is 14 residues. Germline CDR1 is MDHEN and CDR2 is SYDVKM. Trimming cost V 6 bases and J 4 bases, with 16 bases left between them. Here the CDR3 DNA reads TGTGCCAGCAGCTCAGGGTGGGAACGGTACGAGCAGTACTTC. It yields the protein CASSSGWERYEQYF.

This clone is termed medium-sized. The chain joins TRBV12-5 to TRBJ1-5, with D possibly matching TRBD1 (5 bases). Trimming took off 2 bases at V and 4 bases at J, with 6 bases between the two ends. The germline V gene has CDR1 LGHNT and CDR2 FRNRAP. The CDR3 covers 13 residues. The CDR3: CASGLRGNQPQHF. The CDR3 DNA sequence: TGTGCTAGTGGTTTGAGGGGAAATCAGCCCCAGCATTTT.

The DNA of the CDR3 is TGTGCCAGCAGCCAAGGGGGGGGGCTAGCGGGGGGCTACGAGCAGTACTTC. Residues: CASSQGGGLAGGYEQYF. V usage is TRBV4-2 and J usage is TRBJ2-7; 11 bases fit TRBD2. Germline V gene sequence: CDR1 LGHNA, CDR2 YNFKEQ. There are 17 residues in the CDR3. V shed 1 base, J shed 3 bases, and the junction held 8 bases outside the gene matches.

J is TRBJ2-2 and V is TRBV10-1; 9 bases map to TRBD2. The CDR3 runs to 16 residues. Per the germline V gene, CDR1 is WNHNN and CDR2 is SYGVQD (reference sequence). With V trimmed by 2 bases and J by 1 base, 2 bases remained unmatched. CDR3 DNA sequence: TGCGCCAGCAGTGAGGCTAGCGGGAAGAACACCGGGGAGCTGTTTTTT. It specifies CASSEASGKNTGELFF.

As DNA, the CDR3 is TGTGCCAGCAGCCATAGCGGACTAGGCTCCTACAATGAGCAGTTCTTC. As protein: CASSHSGLGSYNEQFF. This rearrangement joins TRBV3-1 (or the pseudogene TRBV3-2) to TRBJ2-1; TRBD2 matches at 7 bases. CDR1 LGHDT and CDR2 YNNKEL come from the germline V gene (reference sequence). The CDR3 covers 16 residues. The ends lost 3 bases at V and 0 bases at J; junction bases unmatched: 5.

This clone is categorized as medium-sized. The rearrangement links TRBV4-1 to TRBJ2-5; 7 bases are shared with TRBD2. This CDR3 comprises 16 residues. The V gene's germline CDR1 is MGHRA and CDR2 YSYEKL. V shed 1 base, J shed 2 bases, and the junction held 7 bases outside the gene matches. The CDR3 DNA follows: TGCGCCAGCAGCCAAGTCCGACTAGCTCTGCAAGAGACCCAGTACTTC. Amino acids: CASSQVRLALQETQYF.

This clone has only one observation. The chain couples TRBV6-5 to TRBJ1-2; 7 positions agree with TRBD1. Looked up from germline, CDR1 is MNHEY and CDR2 is SVGAGI. The CDR3 has 14 residues. Trimming removed 8 bases from V and 2 bases from J; junction bases left unmatched: 8. The CDR3 loop reads CASARDSGNYGYTF. CDR3 DNA: TGTGCCAGCGCCCGGGACAGTGGGAACTATGGCTACACCTTC.

The chain employs TRBV7-9 and TRBJ2-7; 12 nucleotides line up with TRBD1. The CDR3 covers 15 residues. The germline gives CDR1 SEHNR, CDR2 FQNEAQ (reference sequence). The junction had 3 bases not matched to a gene; V was cut back by 3 bases and J by 3 bases. Written as DNA, the CDR3 is TGTGCCAGCAGCTTCGGGACAGGGGGCTACTACGAGCAGTACTTC. As protein: CASSFGTGGYYEQYF. The whole variable domain, remainder taken from reference TRBV7-9 and TRBJ2-7, is DTGVSQNPRHKITKRGQNVTFRCDPISEHNRLYWYRQTLGQGPEFLTYFQNEAQLEKSRLLSDRFSAERPKGSFSTLEIQRTEQGDSAMYLCASSFGTGGYYEQYFGPGTRLTVT.

CDR3 sequence reads: CASSYALLAGVSYEQYF. As DNA, the CDR3 is TGTGCCAGCAGTTACGCCCTCCTAGCGGGAGTCTCCTACGAGCAGTACTTC. The J gene is TRBJ2-7, the V gene TRBV6-2 or TRBV6-3, with 10 bases aligning to TRBD2. Germline trimming cut 2 bases from V and 0 bases from J; bases unmatched to any gene: 7. The CDR3 is made up of 17 amino acids. CDR1 MNHEY and CDR2 SVGEGT come from the germline V gene.

The genes are TRBV5-1 and TRBJ2-7, with D tentatively TRBD2 (5 bases). The CDR3 is 15 amino acids. The V gene's germline CDR1 is SGHRS and CDR2 YFSETQ. V was trimmed by 0 bases and J by 2 bases, leaving 12 bases between them. The CDR3 sequence: CASSLGGLPAYEQYF. DNA of the CDR3: TGCGCCAGCAGCTTGGGCGGACTGCCGGCCTACGAGCAGTACTTC.

This sequence joins TRBV24-1 and TRBJ2-1, with TRBD1 matching 8 bases. The CDR3 is 14 residues long. Trimming removed 3 bases from V and 4 bases from J; junction bases left unmatched: 1. CDR1 and CDR2 from the germline V gene are KGHDR and SFDVKD. CDR3 DNA sequence: TGTGCCACCAGTGATGGACAGGGATACAATGAGCAGTTCTTC. This codes for CATSDGQGYNEQFF.

The chain joins TRBV30 to TRBJ2-7; the match to TRBD2 covers 8 bases. Trimming at V came to 0 bases and at J to 2 bases, leaving 6 bases not matched to a gene. The CDR3 is 15 residues long. The germline V gene has CDR1 GTSNPN and CDR2 SVGIG (reference sequence). The CDR3 spells CAWSVRGGRAYEQYF. DNA of the CDR3: TGTGCCTGGAGTGTACGCGGGGGGCGGGCCTACGAGCAGTACTTC.

V is TRBV9 and J is TRBJ2-7; 7 bases match TRBD1. Germline V CDR1 and CDR2: SGDLS, YYNGEE. This CDR3 comprises 13 residues. The trim removed 4 bases at V and 5 bases at J, leaving 6 bases unmatched. The CDR3 sequence: CASSTGQNHEQYF. The CDR3 region has the DNA TGTGCCAGCAGCACGGGACAGAACCACGAGCAGTACTTC.

This clone was counted a few times. The CDR3 sequence: CASSVGAGLEAFF. DNA for the CDR3: TGTGCCAGCAGCGTAGGGGCAGGCCTTGAAGCTTTCTTT. The chain employs TRBV9 and TRBJ1-1, with D unclear. Germline assignment: CDR1 SGDLS and CDR2 YYNGEE. This CDR3 has 13 amino acids. The V gene lost 0 bases and the J gene lost 7 bases, with 10 bases spanning the gap.

This clone has just a few counts. The rearrangement joins TRBV3-1 (or the pseudogene TRBV3-2) to TRBJ1-3; D perhaps matches TRBD1 (5 bases). The V gene lost 6 bases and the J gene lost 1 base, with 13 bases spanning the gap. CDR1 and CDR2 (germline): LGHDT, YNNKEL (reference sequence). The CDR3 contains 15 residues. The CDR3 bases are TGTGCCAGCAGTCCTACAGGAATTTCTGGAAACACCATATATTTT. Encoded protein: CASSPTGISGNTIYF.

The table lists this clone with a few counts. The chain employs TRBV11-3 and TRBJ2-1, with 10 bases identical to TRBD2. With 3 bases clipped from V and 4 bases from J, the junction kept 9 bases outside the gene matches. Germline CDR1 SGHNT, CDR2 YENEEA. CDR3 size: 17 residues. CDR3 amino acids: CASSFLAGAGIYNEQFF. The CDR3 nucleotides read TGTGCCAGCAGCTTTCTAGCGGGAGCGGGTATATACAATGAGCAGTTCTTC.

For the CDR3, the DNA is TGTGCCAGCAGCTTAGGCCAATCAGGGATCGCCTACGAGCAGTACTTC. Residues: CASSLGQSGIAYEQYF. This chain links TRBV5-4 with TRBJ2-7; tentative D call: TRBD1 (5 bases). V was trimmed by 2 bases and J by 2 bases, leaving 17 bases between them. CDR3 length: 16 residues. From germline, CDR1 is SGHNT and CDR2 YYREEE (reference sequence).

V gene TRBV14 combines with J gene TRBJ2-7, with 7 bases aligning to TRBD2. The length of the CDR3 is 16 residues. The V segment lost 0 bases and the J segment 6 bases; nucleotides outside the gene matches: 11. Germline values: CDR1 SGHDN, CDR2 FVKESK. CDR3 residues: CASSQDLRAREGEQYF. CDR3 DNA: TGTGCCAGCAGCCAAGATTTGAGGGCGAGGGAGGGCGAGCAGTACTTC.

This clone is a singleton in its sample. This sequence joins TRBV7-9 and TRBJ1-5; 8 nucleotides align to TRBD1. In germline, CDR1 is SEHNR, CDR2 FQNEAQ (reference sequence). The CDR3 extends over 14 amino acids. V shed 4 bases, J shed 4 bases, and the junction held 3 bases outside the gene matches. CDR3 DNA: TGTGCCAGCAGCTATACAGGGGGTAATCAGCCCCAGCATTTT. This sequence encodes CASSYTGGNQPQHF.

The chain joins TRBV27 to TRBJ2-5; 7 bases fit TRBD2. V shed 3 bases, J shed 5 bases, and the junction held 12 bases outside the gene matches. Per germline, CDR1 MNHEY and CDR2 SMNVEV (reference sequence). CDR3 length equals 16 residues. CDR3 DNA sequence: TGTGCCAGCAGTTTTGGCGGGAGTAATAGTTGGGAGACCCAGTACTTC. The encoded protein is CASSFGGSNSWETQYF.